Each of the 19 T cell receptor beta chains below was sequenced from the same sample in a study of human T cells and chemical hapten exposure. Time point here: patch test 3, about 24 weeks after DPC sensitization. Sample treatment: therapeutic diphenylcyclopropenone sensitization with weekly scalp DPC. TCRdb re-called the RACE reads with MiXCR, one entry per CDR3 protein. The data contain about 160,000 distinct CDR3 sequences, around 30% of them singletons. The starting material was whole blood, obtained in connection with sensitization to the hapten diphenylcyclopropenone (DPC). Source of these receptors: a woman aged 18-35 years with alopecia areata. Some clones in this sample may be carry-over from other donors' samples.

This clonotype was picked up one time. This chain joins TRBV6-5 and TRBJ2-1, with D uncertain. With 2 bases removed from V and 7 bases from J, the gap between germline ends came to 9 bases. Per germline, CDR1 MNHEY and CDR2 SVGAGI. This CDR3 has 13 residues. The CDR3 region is CASSYGQNNEQFF. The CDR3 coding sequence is TGTGCCAGCAGTTACGGCCAGAATAATGAGCAGTTCTTC.

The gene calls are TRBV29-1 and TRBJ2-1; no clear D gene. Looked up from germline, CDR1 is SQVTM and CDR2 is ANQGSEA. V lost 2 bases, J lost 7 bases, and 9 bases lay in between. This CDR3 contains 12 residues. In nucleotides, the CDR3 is TGCAGCGTTGAATGGCCCCTAAATGAGCAGTTCTTC. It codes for CSVEWPLNEQFF.

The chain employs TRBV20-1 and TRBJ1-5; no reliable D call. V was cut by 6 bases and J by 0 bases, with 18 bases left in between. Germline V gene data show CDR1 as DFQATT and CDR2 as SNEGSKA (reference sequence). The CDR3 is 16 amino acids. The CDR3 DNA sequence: TGCAGTGCCAAGGCATCGGACCTCTATAGCAATCAGCCCCAGCATTTT. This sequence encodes CSAKASDLYSNQPQHF.

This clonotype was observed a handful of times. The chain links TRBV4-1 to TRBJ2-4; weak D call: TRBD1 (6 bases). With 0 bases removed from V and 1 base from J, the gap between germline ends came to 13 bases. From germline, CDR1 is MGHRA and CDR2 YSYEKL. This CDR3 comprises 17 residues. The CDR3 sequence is CASSQDWGQSAKNIQYF. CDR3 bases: TGCGCCAGCAGCCAAGATTGGGGGCAAAGTGCCAAAAACATTCAGTACTTC.

The DNA of the CDR3 is TGTGCCAGCAGCTTTAAGACTGAAGCTTTCTTT. Translating gives CASSFKTEAFF. The rearrangement joins TRBV7-2 to TRBJ1-1; no clear D gene. With 3 bases removed from V and 5 bases from J, the gap between germline ends came to 4 bases. CDR3 length: 11 residues. Germline V lookup: CDR1 SGHTA, CDR2 FQGNSA.

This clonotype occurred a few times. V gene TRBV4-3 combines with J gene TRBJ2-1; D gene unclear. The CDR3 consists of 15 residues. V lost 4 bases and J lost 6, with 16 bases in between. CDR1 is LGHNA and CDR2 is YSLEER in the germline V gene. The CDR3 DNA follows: TGCGCCAGCAGCCCCACCCCAGGACCCTTCAATGAGCAGTTCTTC. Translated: CASSPTPGPFNEQFF.

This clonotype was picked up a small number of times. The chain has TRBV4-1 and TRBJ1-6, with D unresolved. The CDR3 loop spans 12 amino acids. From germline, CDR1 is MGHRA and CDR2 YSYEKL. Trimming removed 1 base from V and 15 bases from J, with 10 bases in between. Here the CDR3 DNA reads TGCGCCAGCAGCCAAGGAGGCCAGTTCCTCCACTTT. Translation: CASSQGGQFLHF.

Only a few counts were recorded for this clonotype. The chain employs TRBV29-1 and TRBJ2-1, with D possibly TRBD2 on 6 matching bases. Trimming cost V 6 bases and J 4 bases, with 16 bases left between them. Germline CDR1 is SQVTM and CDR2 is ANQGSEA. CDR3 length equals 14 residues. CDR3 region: CSVARGGEYNEQFF. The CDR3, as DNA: TGCAGCGTCGCCCGCGGCGGGGAATACAATGAGCAGTTCTTC.

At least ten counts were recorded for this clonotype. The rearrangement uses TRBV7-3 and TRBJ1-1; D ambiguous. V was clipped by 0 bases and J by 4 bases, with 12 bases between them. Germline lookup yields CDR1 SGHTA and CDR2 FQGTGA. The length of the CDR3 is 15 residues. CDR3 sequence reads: CASSLTGGVATEAFF. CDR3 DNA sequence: TGTGCCAGCAGCTTAACGGGCGGGGTGGCCACTGAAGCTTTCTTT.

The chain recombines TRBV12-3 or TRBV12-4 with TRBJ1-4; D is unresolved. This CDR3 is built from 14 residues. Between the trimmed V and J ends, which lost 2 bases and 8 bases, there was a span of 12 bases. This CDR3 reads CASSLNYGQEKLFF. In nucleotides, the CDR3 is TGTGCCAGCAGTTTAAATTACGGGCAGGAAAAACTGTTTTTT.

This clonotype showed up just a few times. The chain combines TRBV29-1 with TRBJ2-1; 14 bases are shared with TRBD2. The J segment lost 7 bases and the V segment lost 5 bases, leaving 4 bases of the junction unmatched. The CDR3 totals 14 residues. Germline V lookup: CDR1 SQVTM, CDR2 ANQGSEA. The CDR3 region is CSVRGTSGSNEQFF. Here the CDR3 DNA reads TGCAGCGTTAGAGGGACTAGCGGGAGTAATGAGCAGTTCTTC.

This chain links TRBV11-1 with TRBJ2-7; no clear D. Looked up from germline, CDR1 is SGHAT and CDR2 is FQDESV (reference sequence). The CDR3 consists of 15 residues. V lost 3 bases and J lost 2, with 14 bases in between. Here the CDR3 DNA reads TGTGCCAGCAGCTTCTCCCGGACGGATACCTACGAGCAGTACTTC. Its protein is CASSFSRTDTYEQYF.

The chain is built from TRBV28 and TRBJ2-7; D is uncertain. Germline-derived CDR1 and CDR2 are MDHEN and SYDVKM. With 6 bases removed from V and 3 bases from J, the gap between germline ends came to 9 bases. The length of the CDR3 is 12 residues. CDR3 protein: CASSIQNYEQYF. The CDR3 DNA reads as TGTGCCAGCAGCATCCAGAACTACGAGCAGTACTTC.

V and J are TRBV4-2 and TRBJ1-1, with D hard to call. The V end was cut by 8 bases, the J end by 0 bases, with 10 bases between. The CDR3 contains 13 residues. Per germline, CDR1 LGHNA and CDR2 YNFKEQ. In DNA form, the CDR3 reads TGTGCCAGCTTGAACGCCCTGAACACTGAAGCTTTCTTT. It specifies CASLNALNTEAFF.

The CDR3, as DNA: TGCAGCGTTGTTCAGGGAAGTAGCAATCAGCCCCAGCATTTT. It is translated as CSVVQGSSNQPQHF. The chain combines TRBV29-1 with TRBJ1-5; D may be TRBD1 (5 bases). Per the germline V gene, CDR1 is SQVTM and CDR2 is ANQGSEA. CDR3 size: 14 residues. Trimming removed 4 bases at V and 0 bases at J, with 10 bases between.

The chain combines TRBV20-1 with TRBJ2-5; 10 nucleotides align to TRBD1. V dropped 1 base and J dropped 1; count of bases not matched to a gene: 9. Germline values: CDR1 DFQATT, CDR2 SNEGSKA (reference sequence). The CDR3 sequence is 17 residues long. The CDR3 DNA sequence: TGCAGTGCTAGAGGGATTCCGGGACAGGGGACCCAAGAGACCCAGTACTTC. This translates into CSARGIPGQGTQETQYF.

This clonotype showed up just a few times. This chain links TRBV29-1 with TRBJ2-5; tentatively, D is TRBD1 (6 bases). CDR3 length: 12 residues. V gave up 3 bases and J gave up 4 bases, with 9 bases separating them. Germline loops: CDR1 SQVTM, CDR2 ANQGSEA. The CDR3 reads CSVDQGSETQYF. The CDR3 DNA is TGCAGCGTTGACCAGGGGTCAGAGACCCAGTACTTC.

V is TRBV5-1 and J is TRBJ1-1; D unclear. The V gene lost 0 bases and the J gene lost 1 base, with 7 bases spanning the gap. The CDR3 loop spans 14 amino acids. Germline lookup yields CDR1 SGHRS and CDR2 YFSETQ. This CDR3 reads CASSLEPANTEAFF. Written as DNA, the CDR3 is TGCGCCAGCAGCTTGGAACCAGCGAACACTGAAGCTTTCTTT. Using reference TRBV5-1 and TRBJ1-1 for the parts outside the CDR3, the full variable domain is KAGVTQTPRYLIKTRGQQVTLSCSPISGHRSVSWYQQTPGQGLQFLFEYFSETQRNKGNFPGRFSGRQFSNSRSEMNVSTLELGDSALYLCASSLEPANTEAFFGQGTRLTVV.

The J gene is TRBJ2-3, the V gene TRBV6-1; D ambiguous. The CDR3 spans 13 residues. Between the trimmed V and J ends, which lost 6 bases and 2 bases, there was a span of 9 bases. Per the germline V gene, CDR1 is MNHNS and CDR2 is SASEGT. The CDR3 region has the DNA TGTGCCAGCAGCCCCCGGCCCACAGATACGCAGTATTTT. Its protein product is CASSPRPTDTQYF.